This T cell receptor (beta chain) was sequenced for a study of cytomegalovirus exposure and HLA in healthy donors. Study-level points and caveats: A later analysis found common viral pathogens apparently linked to several of the most significant clusters.

Primers: 60 Vbeta forward and 13 Jbeta reverse. The data were produced by immunoSEQ multiplex PCR, yet TCRdb's version contains in-frame clones alone and is incomplete. This sample carries about 96,000 clones, with about 3.4% going to the ten biggest clones. This CDR3 spans 15 amino acids. V lost 3 bases and J lost 6; bases outside the gene matches: 8. CDR1 ENHRY and CDR2 SYGVKD come from the germline V gene. Regarding this clone: Its antigen remains unknown.

This chain connects TRBV10-3 to TRBJ1-1, with 9 bases matching TRBD1. The clonotype originates from a woman aged 25 to 45 in good health and CMV-seronegative. Sample: PBMCs. The CDR3 is CAISDLPGQGSEAFF. The DNA for the CDR3 is TGTGCCATCAGTGACCTACCGGGACAGGGCTCTGAAGCTTTCTTT.